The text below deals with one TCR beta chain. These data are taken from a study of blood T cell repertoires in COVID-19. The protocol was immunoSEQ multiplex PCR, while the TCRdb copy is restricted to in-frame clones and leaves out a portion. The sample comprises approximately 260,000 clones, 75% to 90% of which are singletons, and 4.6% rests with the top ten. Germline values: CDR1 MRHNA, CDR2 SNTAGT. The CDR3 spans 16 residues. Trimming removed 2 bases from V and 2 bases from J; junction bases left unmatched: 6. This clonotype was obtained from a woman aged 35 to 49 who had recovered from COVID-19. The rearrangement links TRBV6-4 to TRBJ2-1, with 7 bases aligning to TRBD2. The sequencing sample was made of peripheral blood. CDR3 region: CASSDGRGGAYNEQFF. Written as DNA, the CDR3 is TGTGCCAGCAGTGACGGGAGGGGCGGGGCCTACAATGAGCAGTTCTTC.